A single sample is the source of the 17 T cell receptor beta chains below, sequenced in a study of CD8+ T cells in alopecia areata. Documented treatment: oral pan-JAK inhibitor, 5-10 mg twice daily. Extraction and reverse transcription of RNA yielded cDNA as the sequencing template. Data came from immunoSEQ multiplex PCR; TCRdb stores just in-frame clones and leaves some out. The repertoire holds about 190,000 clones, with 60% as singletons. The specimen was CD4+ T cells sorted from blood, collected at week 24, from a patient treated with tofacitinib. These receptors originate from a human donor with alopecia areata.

CDR3 in DNA: TGCAGCGTTCGGGTGGGGGCCGGGGAAAAACTGTTTTTT. It specifies CSVRVGAGEKLFF. The genes are TRBV29-1 and TRBJ1-4, with a possible D match to TRBD1 (6 bases). This CDR3 region has 13 residues. Trimming removed 5 bases from V and 8 bases from J, with 15 bases in between. The V gene's germline CDR1 is SQVTM and CDR2 ANQGSEA.

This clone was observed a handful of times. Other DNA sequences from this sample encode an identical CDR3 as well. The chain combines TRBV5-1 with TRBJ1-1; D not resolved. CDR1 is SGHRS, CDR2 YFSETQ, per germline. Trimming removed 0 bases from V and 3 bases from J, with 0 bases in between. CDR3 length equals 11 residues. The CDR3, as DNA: TGCGCCAGCAGCTTGGACACTGAAGCTTTCTTT. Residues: CASSLDTEAFF.

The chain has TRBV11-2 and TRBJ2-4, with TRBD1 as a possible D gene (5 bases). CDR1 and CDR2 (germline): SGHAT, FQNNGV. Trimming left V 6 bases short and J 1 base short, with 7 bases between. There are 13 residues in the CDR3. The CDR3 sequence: CASRDIAKNIQYF. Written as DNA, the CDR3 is TGTGCCAGCAGGGACATTGCCAAAAACATTCAGTACTTC.

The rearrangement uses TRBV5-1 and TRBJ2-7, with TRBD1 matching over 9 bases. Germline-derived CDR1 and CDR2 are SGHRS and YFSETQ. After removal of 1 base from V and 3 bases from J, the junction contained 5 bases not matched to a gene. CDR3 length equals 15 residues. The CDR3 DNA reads TGCGCCAGCAGCTTGCTAGGGGACAGGGACTACGAGCAGTACTTC. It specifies CASSLLGDRDYEQYF.

The CDR3 DNA follows: TGCAGCGGGAAGCCCCAGACAGGCAGAATGAACACTGAAGCTTTCTTT. Its protein is CSGKPQTGRMNTEAFF. The genes are TRBV29-1 and TRBJ1-1, with D possibly matching TRBD1 (6 bases). CDR3 length equals 16 residues. CDR1 is SQVTM and CDR2 is ANQGSEA in the germline V gene. Trimming took 7 bases from V and 0 from J, leaving 21 bases between them.

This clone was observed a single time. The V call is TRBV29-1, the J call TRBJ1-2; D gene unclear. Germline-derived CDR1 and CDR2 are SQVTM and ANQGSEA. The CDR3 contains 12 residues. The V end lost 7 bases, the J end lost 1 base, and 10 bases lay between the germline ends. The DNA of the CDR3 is TGCAGCGGGACCAGTAGTAACTATGGCTACACCTTC. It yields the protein CSGTSSNYGYTF.

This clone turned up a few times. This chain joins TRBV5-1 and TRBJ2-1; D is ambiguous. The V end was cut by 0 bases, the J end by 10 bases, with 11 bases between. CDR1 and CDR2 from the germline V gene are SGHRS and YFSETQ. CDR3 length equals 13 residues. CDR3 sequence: CASSLATEREQFF. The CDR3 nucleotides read TGCGCCAGCAGCTTGGCTACCGAAAGGGAGCAGTTCTTC.

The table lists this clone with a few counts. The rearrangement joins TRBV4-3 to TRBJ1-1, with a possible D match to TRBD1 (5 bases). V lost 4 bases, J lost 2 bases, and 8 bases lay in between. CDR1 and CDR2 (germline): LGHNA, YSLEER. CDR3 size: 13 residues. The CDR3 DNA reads TGCGCCAGCAGCCTTGGACACAACACTGAAGCTTTCTTT. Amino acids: CASSLGHNTEAFF.

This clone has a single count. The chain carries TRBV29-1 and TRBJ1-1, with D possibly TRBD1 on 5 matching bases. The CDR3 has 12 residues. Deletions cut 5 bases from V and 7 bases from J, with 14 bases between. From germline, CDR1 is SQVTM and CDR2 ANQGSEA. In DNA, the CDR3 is TGCAGCGTTCCTTCGGGGACGGTTGAAGCTTTCTTT. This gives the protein CSVPSGTVEAFF.

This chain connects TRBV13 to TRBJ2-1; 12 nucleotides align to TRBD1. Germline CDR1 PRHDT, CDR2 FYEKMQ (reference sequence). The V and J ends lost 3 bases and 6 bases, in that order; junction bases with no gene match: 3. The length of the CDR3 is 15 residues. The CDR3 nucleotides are TGTGCCAGCAGCTTCCCGGGACAGGGGGCCAATGAGCAGTTCTTC. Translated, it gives CASSFPGQGANEQFF.

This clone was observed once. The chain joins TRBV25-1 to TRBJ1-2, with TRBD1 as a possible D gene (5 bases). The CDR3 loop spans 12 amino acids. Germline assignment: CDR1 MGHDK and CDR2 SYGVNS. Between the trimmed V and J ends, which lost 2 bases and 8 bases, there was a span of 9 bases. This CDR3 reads CASSELRGGYTF. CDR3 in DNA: TGTGCCAGCAGTGAACTGAGGGGCGGCTACACCTTC.

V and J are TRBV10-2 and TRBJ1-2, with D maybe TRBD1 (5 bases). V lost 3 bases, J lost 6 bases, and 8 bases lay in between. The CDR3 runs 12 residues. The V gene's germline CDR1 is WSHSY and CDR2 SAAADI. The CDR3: CASSDPTDGYTF. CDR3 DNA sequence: TGCGCCAGCAGTGATCCGACAGATGGCTACACCTTC.

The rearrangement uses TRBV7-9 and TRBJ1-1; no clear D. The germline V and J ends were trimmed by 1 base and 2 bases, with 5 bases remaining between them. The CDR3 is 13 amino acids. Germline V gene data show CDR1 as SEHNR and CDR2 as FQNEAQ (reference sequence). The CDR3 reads CASSLEGNTEAFF. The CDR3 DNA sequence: TGTGCCAGCAGCTTAGAAGGAAACACTGAAGCTTTCTTT.

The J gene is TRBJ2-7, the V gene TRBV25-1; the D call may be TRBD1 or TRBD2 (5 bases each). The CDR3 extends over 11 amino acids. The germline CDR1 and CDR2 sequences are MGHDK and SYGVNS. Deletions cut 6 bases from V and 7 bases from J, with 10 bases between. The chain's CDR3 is CASRSGREQYF. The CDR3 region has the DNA TGTGCCAGCAGATCAGGGAGAGAGCAGTACTTC.

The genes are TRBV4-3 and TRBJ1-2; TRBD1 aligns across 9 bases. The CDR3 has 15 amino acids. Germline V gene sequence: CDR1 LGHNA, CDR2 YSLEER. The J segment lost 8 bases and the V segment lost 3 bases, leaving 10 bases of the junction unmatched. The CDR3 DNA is TGCGCCAGCAGCCACAATGCCGGGACAGGGAACGGCTACACCTTC. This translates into CASSHNAGTGNGYTF.

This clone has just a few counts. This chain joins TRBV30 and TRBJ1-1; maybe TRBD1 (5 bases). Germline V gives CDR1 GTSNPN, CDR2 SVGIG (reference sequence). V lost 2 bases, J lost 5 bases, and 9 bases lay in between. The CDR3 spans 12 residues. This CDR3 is CAWSFGATEAFF. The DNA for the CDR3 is TGTGCCTGGAGTTTCGGGGCTACTGAAGCTTTCTTT.

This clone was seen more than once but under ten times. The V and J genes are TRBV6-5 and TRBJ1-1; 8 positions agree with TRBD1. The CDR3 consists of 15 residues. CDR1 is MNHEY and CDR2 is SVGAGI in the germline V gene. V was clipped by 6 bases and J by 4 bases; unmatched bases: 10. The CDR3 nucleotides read TGTGCCAGCAGACAAAGGACAGGGTCTTTCACTGAAGCTTTCTTT. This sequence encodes CASRQRTGSFTEAFF.